The 8 T cell receptor beta chains reported below all come from one sample, sequenced in a study of persistence of HIV-infected CD4 T cells. This was the immunoSEQ version 4 assay in survey mode. Produced via immunoSEQ multiplex PCR; TCRdb's table is partial and in-frame only. The profile shows some 41,000 clones, roughly 89% of them singletons. This nonspecific control used anti-CD3/anti-CD28 bead stimulation of CD4+ T cells. CD4+ T cells upregulating both CD40 ligand and CD69 were sorted as responding cells. These receptors have no known antigen. The source material was CD4+ T cells sorted from PBMCs after roughly 19-hour stimulation, sampled from a patient who received antiretroviral therapy. The receptors were sampled from an adult man with HIV who was CMV-seropositive.

V usage is TRBV28 and J usage is TRBJ1-3; the D gene is possibly TRBD1 (5 bases). Germline assignment: CDR1 MDHEN and CDR2 SYDVKM. CDR3 length: 15 residues. V was pared by 6 bases and J by 0 bases, with 12 bases between. The CDR3 DNA sequence: TGTGCCAGCAGCCGGGCGGGGGACTCTGGAAACACCATATATTTT. It codes for CASSRAGDSGNTIYF.

The J gene is TRBJ2-7, the V gene TRBV5-6; the D is unclear. V lost 1 base and J 0 bases, leaving 11 bases between the germline ends. Germline-derived CDR1 and CDR2 are SGHDT and YYEEEE. The CDR3 runs 15 residues. The CDR3: CASSLPRTNSYEQYF. DNA for the CDR3: TGTGCCAGCAGCTTGCCCCGGACCAACTCCTACGAGCAGTACTTC.

This clone came up once. The gene calls are TRBV4-3 and TRBJ1-1; D call uncertain. The length of the CDR3 is 14 residues. In germline, CDR1 is LGHNA, CDR2 YSLEER. Trimming stripped 4 bases from V and 0 bases from J, with 9 bases between. The CDR3 is CASSPNGLNTEAFF. As DNA, the CDR3 is TGCGCCAGCAGCCCCAATGGACTGAACACTGAAGCTTTCTTT.

This clone was observed a handful of times. The chain couples TRBV7-2 to TRBJ1-5, with unresolved D. Germline loops: CDR1 SGHTA, CDR2 FQGNSA. This CDR3 spans 15 amino acids. Trimming removed 5 bases from V and 2 bases from J, with 13 bases in between. The CDR3 DNA is TGTGCCAGCAGCCCTGGGAGGGCCGGCAATCAGCCCCAGCATTTT. It specifies CASSPGRAGNQPQHF. The whole variable domain, remainder taken from reference TRBV7-2 and TRBJ1-5, is GAGVSQSPSNKVTEKGKDVELRCDPISGHTALYWYRQSLGQGLEFLIYFQGNSAPDKSGLPSDRFSAERTGGSVSTLTIQRTQQEDSAVYLCASSPGRAGNQPQHFGDGTRLSIL.

This clone was counted between two and nine times. The V gene is TRBV12-3 or TRBV12-4, the J gene TRBJ2-2; no reliable D call. V was shortened by 5 bases and J by 5 bases, with 9 bases between the two germline ends. This CDR3 has 13 residues. The CDR3, as DNA: TGTGCCAGCAGTCTCGGAAGGACCGGGGAGCTGTTTTTT. Translating it yields CASSLGRTGELFF.

In DNA form, the CDR3 reads TGTGCCATCAGTTCACGCGCCGAGGGTGGCTACACCTTC. Translated, it gives CAISSRAEGGYTF. This sequence joins TRBV10-3 and TRBJ1-2; no clear D gene. Trimming took 5 bases from V and 7 from J, leaving 14 bases between them. Germline V gives CDR1 ENHRY, CDR2 SYGVKD. The CDR3 extends over 13 amino acids.

The rearrangement uses TRBV7-2 and TRBJ2-7; the match to TRBD1 covers 11 bases. The CDR3 is made up of 15 amino acids. Germline V gene lookup returns CDR1 SGHTA and CDR2 FQGNSA. With 5 bases clipped from V and 3 bases from J, the junction kept 6 bases outside the gene matches. Here the CDR3 DNA reads TGTGCCAGCAGCGTCGCCGGGACAGGGGGCTACGAGCAGTACTTC. The encoded protein is CASSVAGTGGYEQYF.

The CDR3 DNA reads TGTGCCAGCATGGGCAGGGTCACTGGAAACACCATATATTTT. It specifies CASMGRVTGNTIYF. The J gene is TRBJ1-3, the V gene TRBV25-1; a possible D gene is TRBD1 (5 bases). This CDR3 comprises 14 residues. With 7 bases removed from V and 2 bases from J, the gap between germline ends came to 12 bases. Germline V gene sequence: CDR1 MGHDK, CDR2 SYGVNS.